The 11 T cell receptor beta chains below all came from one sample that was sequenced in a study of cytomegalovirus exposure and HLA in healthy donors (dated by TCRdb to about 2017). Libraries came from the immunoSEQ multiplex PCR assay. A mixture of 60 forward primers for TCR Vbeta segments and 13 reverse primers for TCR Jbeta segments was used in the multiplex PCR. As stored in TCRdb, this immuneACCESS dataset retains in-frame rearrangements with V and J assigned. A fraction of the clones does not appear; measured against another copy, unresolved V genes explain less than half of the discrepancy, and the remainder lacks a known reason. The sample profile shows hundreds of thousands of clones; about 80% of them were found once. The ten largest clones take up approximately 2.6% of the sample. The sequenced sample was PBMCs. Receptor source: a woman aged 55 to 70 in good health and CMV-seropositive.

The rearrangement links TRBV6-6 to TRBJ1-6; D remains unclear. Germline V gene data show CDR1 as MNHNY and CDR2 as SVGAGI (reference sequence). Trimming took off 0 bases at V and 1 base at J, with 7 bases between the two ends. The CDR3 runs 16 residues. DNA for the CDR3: TGTGCCAGCAGTTACTCGACTAAATCCTATAATTCACCCCTCCACTTT. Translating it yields CASSYSTKSYNSPLHF.

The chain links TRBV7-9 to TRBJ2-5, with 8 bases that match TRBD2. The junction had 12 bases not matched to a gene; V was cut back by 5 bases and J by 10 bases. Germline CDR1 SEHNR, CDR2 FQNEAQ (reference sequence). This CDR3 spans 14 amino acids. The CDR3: CASSLGTLGGDQYF. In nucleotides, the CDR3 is TGTGCCAGCAGCCTCGGGACTCTCGGGGGGGACCAGTACTTC.

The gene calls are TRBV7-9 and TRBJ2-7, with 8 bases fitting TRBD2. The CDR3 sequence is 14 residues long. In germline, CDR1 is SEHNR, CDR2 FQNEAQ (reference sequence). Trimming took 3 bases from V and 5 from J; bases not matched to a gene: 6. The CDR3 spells CASSFAGGRNEQYF. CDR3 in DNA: TGTGCCAGCAGCTTCGCGGGGGGCAGGAACGAGCAGTACTTC.

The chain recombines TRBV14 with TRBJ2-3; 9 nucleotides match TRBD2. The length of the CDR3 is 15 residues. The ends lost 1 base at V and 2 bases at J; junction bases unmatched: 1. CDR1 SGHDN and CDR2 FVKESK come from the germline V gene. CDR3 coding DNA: TGTGCCAGCAGCCAAGGGACTAGCGCCACAGATACGCAGTATTTT. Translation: CASSQGTSATDTQYF.

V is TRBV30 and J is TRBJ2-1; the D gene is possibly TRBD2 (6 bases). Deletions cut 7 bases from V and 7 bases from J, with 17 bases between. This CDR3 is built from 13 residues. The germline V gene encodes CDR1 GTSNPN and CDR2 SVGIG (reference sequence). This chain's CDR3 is CASWDLAGNEQFF. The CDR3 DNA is TGTGCCTCTTGGGACTTAGCAGGGAATGAGCAGTTCTTC.

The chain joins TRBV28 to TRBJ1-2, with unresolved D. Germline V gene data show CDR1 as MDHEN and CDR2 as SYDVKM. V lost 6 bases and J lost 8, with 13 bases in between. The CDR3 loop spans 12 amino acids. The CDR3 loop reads CASRTVEGGYTF. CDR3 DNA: TGTGCCAGCAGAACCGTAGAGGGAGGCTACACCTTC.

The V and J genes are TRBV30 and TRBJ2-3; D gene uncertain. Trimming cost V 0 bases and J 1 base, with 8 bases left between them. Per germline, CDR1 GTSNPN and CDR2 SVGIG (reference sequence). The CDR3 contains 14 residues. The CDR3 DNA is TGTGCCTGGAGTGTAGTGGCAGGCACAGATACGCAGTATTTT. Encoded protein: CAWSVVAGTDTQYF.

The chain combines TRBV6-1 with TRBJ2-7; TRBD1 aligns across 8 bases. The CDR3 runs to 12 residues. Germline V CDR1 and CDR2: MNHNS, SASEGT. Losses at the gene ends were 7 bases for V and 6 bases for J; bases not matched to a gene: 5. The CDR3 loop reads CASTQGGGEQYF. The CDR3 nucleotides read TGTGCCAGCACACAGGGGGGAGGCGAGCAGTACTTC.

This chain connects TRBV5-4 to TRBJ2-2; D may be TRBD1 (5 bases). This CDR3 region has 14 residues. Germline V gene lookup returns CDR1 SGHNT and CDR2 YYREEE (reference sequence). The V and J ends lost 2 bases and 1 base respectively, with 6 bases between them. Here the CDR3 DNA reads TGTGCCAGCAGCTTCGACAGGAACACCGGGGAGCTGTTTTTT. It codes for CASSFDRNTGELFF.

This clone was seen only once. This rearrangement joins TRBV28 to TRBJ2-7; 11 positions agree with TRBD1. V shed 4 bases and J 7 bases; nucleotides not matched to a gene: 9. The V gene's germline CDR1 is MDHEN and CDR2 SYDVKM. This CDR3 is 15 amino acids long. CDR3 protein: CASSSPGQGVGEQYF. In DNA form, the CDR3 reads TGTGCCAGCAGTTCCCCGGGACAGGGGGTGGGGGAGCAGTACTTC.

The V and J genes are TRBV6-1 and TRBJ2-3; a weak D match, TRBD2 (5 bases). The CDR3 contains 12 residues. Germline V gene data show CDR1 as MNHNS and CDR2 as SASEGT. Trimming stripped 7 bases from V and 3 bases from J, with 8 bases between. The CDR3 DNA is TGTGCCAGCACCGGGGATACAGATACGCAGTATTTT. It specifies CASTGDTDTQYF.